What follows are 19 T cell receptor beta chains derived from one specimen sequenced in a study of response to subunit inactivated influenza vaccine. Via MiXCR, TCRdb re-called the RT-PCR reads, giving one row per CDR3 protein. The table lists some 500,000 distinct CDR3 sequences, approximately 13% of them singletons, with about an eighth in the top ten. This sample comprised PBMCs from blood, obtained more than 35 days after vaccination. These receptors all stem from a man aged 45-65 years who received an inactivated influenza vaccine.

There are a few counts of this clonotype. The rearrangement links TRBV27 to TRBJ2-7, with 10 bases matching TRBD1. The germline V gene has CDR1 MNHEY and CDR2 SMNVEV (reference sequence). Unmatched junction bases numbered 12, after V lost 6 bases and J lost 7 bases. The CDR3 sequence is 15 residues long. CDR3 DNA: TGTGCCAGCAGCCGGGACAGGGGTCTGGTGTGGGAGCAGTACTTC. This translates into CASSRDRGLVWEQYF.

This clonotype was seen many times. The V and J genes are TRBV7-2 and TRBJ2-1, with unresolved D. V lost 0 bases, J lost 5 bases, and 8 bases lay in between. Germline V CDR1 and CDR2: SGHTA, FQGNSA. The CDR3 has 14 residues. This CDR3 is CASSLARGNNEQFF. For the CDR3, the DNA is TGTGCCAGCAGCTTAGCCCGCGGAAACAATGAGCAGTTCTTC.

V usage is TRBV6-2 or TRBV6-3 and J usage is TRBJ2-1, with 9 positions matching TRBD2. The CDR3 loop spans 16 amino acids. Germline values: CDR1 MNHEY, CDR2 SVGEGT. V shed 7 bases, J shed 4 bases, and the junction held 11 bases outside the gene matches. This chain's CDR3 is CASNKLAGRTYNEQFF. In nucleotides, the CDR3 is TGTGCCAGCAACAAACTAGCGGGCCGTACTTACAATGAGCAGTTCTTC.

CDR3 DNA sequence: TGCAGTGCTACAACTGTGGTGGGGAATGAGCAGTTCTTC. Its protein product is CSATTVVGNEQFF. This sequence joins TRBV20-1 and TRBJ2-1; unclear D gene. Trimming left V 4 bases short and J 7 bases short, with 14 bases between. Germline loops: CDR1 DFQATT, CDR2 SNEGSKA (reference sequence). The CDR3 spans 13 residues.

This clonotype came up once. The gene calls are TRBV20-1 and TRBJ2-5, with D tentatively TRBD1 or TRBD2 (6 bases each). The germline gives CDR1 DFQATT, CDR2 SNEGSKA (reference sequence). Deletions cut 3 bases from V and 5 bases from J, with 13 bases between. The CDR3 runs to 13 residues. CDR3 DNA: TGCAGTGCTAGGAAGGGGGGACCGGAGACCCAGTACTTC. Amino acids: CSARKGGPETQYF.

The chain joins TRBV25-1 to TRBJ2-7; D perhaps matches TRBD1 (6 bases). Germline values: CDR1 MGHDK, CDR2 SYGVNS. The CDR3 has 14 residues. V was cut by 3 bases and J by 7 bases, with 16 bases left in between. The CDR3 DNA reads TGTGCCAGCAGTGACCCTTCGCCGAGGGGGGAGCAGTACTTC. Protein product: CASSDPSPRGEQYF.

Only a few counts were recorded for this clonotype. The V and J genes are TRBV12-3 or TRBV12-4 and TRBJ2-7; D is possibly TRBD1 (5 bases). This CDR3 contains 16 residues. The V end lost 6 bases, the J end lost 2 bases, and 20 bases lay between the germline ends. DNA of the CDR3: TGTGCCAGCAGCCCCACCCCTAGGGGCTCTGCCTACGAGCAGTACTTC. This gives the protein CASSPTPRGSAYEQYF.

This clonotype was detected a few times. The V gene is TRBV24-1, the J gene TRBJ2-1; 7 nucleotides line up with TRBD2. V lost 5 bases and J lost 4; bases outside the gene matches: 4. The CDR3 runs 14 residues. In germline, CDR1 is KGHDR, CDR2 SFDVKD. CDR3 bases: TGTGCCACCAGTGTTCTAGCGGAATACAATGAGCAGTTCTTC. This translates into CATSVLAEYNEQFF.

Turning to this clonotype: One base away lies a much larger clone, so this may be a sequencing read error. V and J are TRBV20-1 and TRBJ2-5; D remains ambiguous. CDR1 is DFQATT and CDR2 is SNEGSKA in the germline V gene (reference sequence). Between the trimmed V and J ends, which lost 4 bases and 2 bases, there was a span of 17 bases. The CDR3 has 15 residues. CDR3 in DNA: TGCAGTGCTAAGATCAGACACACCATTCAAGAGACCCAGTACTTC. Protein: CSAKIRHTIQETQYF.

This clonotype turned up a few times. This sequence joins TRBV7-3 and TRBJ1-1; D is unclear. The CDR3 is 13 amino acids. V lost 5 bases and J 1 base, leaving 8 bases between the germline ends. Germline V gene data show CDR1 as SGHTA and CDR2 as FQGTGA. CDR3 DNA sequence: TGTGCCAGCAGCCGGGTGCCGAACACTGAAGCTTTCTTT. This encodes CASSRVPNTEAFF.

This chain uses TRBV4-3 with TRBJ2-7; a possible D gene is TRBD2 (7 bases). This CDR3 comprises 15 residues. Germline values: CDR1 LGHNA, CDR2 YSLEER. Trimming removed 1 base from V and 6 bases from J, with 16 bases in between. The CDR3 DNA follows: TGCGCCAGCAGCCAAGGGGGGCGGGGGAGTTCCGAGCAGTACTTC. Its translation: CASSQGGRGSSEQYF.

This chain links TRBV5-1 with TRBJ1-1; 7 bases match TRBD1. Germline loops: CDR1 SGHRS, CDR2 YFSETQ. The CDR3 has 15 residues. Germline trimming cut 3 bases from V and 3 bases from J; bases unmatched to any gene: 8. The CDR3 coding sequence is TGCGCCAGCAGCTCTACCGAGGGGGCATACACTGAAGCTTTCTTT. Translated, it gives CASSSTEGAYTEAFF.

The V gene is TRBV28, the J gene TRBJ2-5, with D possibly being TRBD1 (6 bases). CDR1 and CDR2 from the germline V gene are MDHEN and SYDVKM. This CDR3 has 17 amino acids. The ends were cut back, 2 bases at V and 3 bases at J, with 19 bases in the middle. The CDR3 nucleotides read TGTGCCAGCAGTTTACTCAGGGGTGTCGGGTATGAAGAGACCCAGTACTTC. It codes for CASSLLRGVGYEETQYF.

This clonotype was counted between two and nine times. The genes are TRBV29-1 and TRBJ1-1, with D possibly TRBD1 on 5 matching bases. Between the trimmed V and J ends, which lost 6 bases and 2 bases, there was a span of 16 bases. CDR1 SQVTM and CDR2 ANQGSEA come from the germline V gene. The CDR3 consists of 14 residues. In nucleotides, the CDR3 is TGCAGCGTGGGGAATTCGGGGGGTAACACTGAAGCTTTCTTT. Its translation is CSVGNSGGNTEAFF.

This clonotype was picked up a small number of times. V gene TRBV20-1 combines with J gene TRBJ1-1; a possible D gene is TRBD1 (6 bases). Germline loops: CDR1 DFQATT, CDR2 SNEGSKA (reference sequence). Trimming took 3 bases from V and 10 from J, leaving 18 bases between them. The CDR3 sequence is 13 residues long. DNA for the CDR3: TGCAGTGCTAGGGACCCACGGACAGAAGGAGCTTTCTTT. Residues: CSARDPRTEGAFF.

This clonotype was observed at least ten times. The rearrangement uses TRBV28 and TRBJ2-2; 12 positions match TRBD2. Germline CDR1 and CDR2: MDHEN and SYDVKM. The J segment lost 6 bases and the V segment lost 0 bases, leaving 5 bases of the junction unmatched. The length of the CDR3 is 17 residues. The CDR3 here is CASSLWSLAGGPGELFF. DNA of the CDR3: TGTGCCAGCAGTTTATGGTCCCTAGCGGGGGGGCCCGGGGAGCTGTTTTTT.

This clonotype was counted only a few times. The V and J genes are TRBV4-3 and TRBJ1-1; 7 bases agree with TRBD1. The CDR3 has 15 residues. J gave up 1 base and V 2 bases, and 4 bases lay outside the gene matches. CDR1 LGHNA and CDR2 YSLEER come from the germline V gene. The CDR3: CASSQPGQTNTEAFF. DNA for the CDR3: TGCGCCAGCAGCCAACCGGGACAGACGAACACTGAAGCTTTCTTT.

V is TRBV5-4 and J is TRBJ2-4; 9 nucleotides agree with TRBD1. This CDR3 is 14 amino acids long. Germline values: CDR1 SGHNT, CDR2 YYREEE (reference sequence). Trimming took 4 bases from V and 5 from J; bases not matched to a gene: 4. The CDR3: CASSKTGGENIQYF. CDR3 bases: TGTGCCAGCAGCAAGACAGGGGGGGAAAACATTCAGTACTTC.

Ten or more counts support this clonotype. The chain is built from TRBV12-3 or TRBV12-4 and TRBJ2-1; possible D gene TRBD2, 5 bases. Between the trimmed V and J ends, which lost 6 bases and 3 bases, there was a span of 15 bases. CDR3 length equals 15 residues. The CDR3 DNA follows: TGTGCCAGCAGCTCGAGGACCGGGATCTACAATGAGCAGTTCTTC. This codes for CASSSRTGIYNEQFF.